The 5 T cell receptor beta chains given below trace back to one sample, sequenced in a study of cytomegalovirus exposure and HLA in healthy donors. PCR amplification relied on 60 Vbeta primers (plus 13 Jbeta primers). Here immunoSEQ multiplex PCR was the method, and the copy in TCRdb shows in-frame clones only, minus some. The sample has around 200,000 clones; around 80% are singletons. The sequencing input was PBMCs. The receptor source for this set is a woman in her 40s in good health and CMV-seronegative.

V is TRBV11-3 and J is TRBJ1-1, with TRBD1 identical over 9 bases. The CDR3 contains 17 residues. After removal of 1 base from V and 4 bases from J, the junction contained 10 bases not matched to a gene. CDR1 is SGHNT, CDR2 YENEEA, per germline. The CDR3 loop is CASSLALRTGARTEAFF. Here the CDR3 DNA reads TGTGCCAGCAGCTTAGCCCTCCGGACAGGGGCCCGCACTGAAGCTTTCTTT.

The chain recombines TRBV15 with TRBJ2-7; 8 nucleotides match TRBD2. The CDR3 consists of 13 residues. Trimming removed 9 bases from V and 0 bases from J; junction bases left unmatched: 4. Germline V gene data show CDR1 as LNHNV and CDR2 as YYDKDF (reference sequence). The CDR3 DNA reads TGTGCCACGAGAAGCGGGAGCTCCTACGAGCAGTACTTC. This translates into CATRSGSSYEQYF.

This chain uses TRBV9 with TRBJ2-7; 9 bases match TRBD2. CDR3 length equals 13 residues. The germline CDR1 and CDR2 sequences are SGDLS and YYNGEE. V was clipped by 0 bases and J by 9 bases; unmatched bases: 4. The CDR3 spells CASSVASGEGQYF. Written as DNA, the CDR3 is TGTGCCAGCAGCGTAGCTAGCGGGGAAGGGCAGTACTTC.

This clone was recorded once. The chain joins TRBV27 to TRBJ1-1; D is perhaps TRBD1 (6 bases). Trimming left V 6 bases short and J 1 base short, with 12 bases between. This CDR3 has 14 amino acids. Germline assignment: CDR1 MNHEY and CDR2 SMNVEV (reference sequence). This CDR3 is CASRVGQQNTEAFF. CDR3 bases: TGTGCCAGCAGGGTAGGACAGCAGAACACTGAAGCTTTCTTT.

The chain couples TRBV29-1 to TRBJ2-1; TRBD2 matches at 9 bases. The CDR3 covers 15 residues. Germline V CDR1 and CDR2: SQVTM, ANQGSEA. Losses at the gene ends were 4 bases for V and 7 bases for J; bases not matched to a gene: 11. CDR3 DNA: TGCAGCGTTGCTGGAATAGCGGGGGCTGTAAATGAGCAGTTCTTC. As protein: CSVAGIAGAVNEQFF.